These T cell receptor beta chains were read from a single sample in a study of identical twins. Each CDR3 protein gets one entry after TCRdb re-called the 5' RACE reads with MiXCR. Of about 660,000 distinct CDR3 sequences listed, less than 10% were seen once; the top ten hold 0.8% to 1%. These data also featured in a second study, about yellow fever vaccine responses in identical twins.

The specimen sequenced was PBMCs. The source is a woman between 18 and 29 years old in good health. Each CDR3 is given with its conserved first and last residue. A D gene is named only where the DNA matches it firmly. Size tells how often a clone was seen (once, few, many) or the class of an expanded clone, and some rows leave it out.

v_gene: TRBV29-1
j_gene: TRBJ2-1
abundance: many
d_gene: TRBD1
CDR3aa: CSVGWGTGIGEQFF
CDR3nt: TGCAGCGTTGGGTGGGGGACAGGGATTGGAGAGCAGTTCTTC

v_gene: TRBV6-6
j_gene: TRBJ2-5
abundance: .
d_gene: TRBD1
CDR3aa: CASSRTGHETQYF
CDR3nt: TGTGCCAGCAGTCGGACAGGGCACGAGACCCAGTACTTC

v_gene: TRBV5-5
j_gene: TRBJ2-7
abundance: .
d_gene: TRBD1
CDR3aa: CASSLSGQVKTEQYF
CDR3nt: TGTGCCAGCAGCTTGTCGGGACAGGTAAAAACCGAGCAGTACTTC

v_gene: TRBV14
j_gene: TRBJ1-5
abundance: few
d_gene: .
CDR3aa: CASSQARPQHF
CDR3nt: TGTGCCAGCAGCCAAGCTCGTCCCCAGCATTTT

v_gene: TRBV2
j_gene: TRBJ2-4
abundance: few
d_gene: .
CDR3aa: CASSGLVLGKNIQYF
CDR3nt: TGTGCCAGCAGTGGTTTGGTCCTGGGCAAAAACATTCAGTACTTC

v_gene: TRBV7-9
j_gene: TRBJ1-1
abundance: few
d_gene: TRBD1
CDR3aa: CASSVYRGTNTEAFF
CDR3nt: TGTGCCAGCAGCGTCTACAGGGGCACCAACACTGAAGCTTTCTTT

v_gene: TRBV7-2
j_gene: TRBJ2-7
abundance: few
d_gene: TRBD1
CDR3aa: CASSLGQGLVYEQYF
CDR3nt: TGTGCCAGCAGCTTGGGACAGGGGTTGGTATACGAGCAGTACTTC

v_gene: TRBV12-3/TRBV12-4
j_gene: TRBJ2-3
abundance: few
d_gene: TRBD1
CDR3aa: CASSQTGVSTDTQYF
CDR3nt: TGTGCCAGCAGTCAAACAGGGGTTAGCACAGATACGCAGTATTTT

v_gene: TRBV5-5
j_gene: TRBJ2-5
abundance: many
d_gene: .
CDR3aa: CASSFQAEKETQYF
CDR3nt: TGTGCCAGCAGCTTCCAAGCGGAAAAAGAGACCCAGTACTTC

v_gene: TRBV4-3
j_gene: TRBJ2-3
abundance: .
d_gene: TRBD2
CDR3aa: CASSQELAGGPSTDTQYF
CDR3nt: TGCGCCAGCAGCCAAGAACTAGCGGGAGGGCCCTCTACAGATACGCAGTATTTT

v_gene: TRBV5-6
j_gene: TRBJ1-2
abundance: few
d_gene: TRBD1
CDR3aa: CASSLAGTGVLYGYTF
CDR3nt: TGTGCCAGCAGCTTGGCCGGGACAGGGGTTCTCTATGGCTACACCTTC

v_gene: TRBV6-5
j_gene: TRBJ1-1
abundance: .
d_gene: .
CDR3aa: CASSYNGVGQNTEAFF
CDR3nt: TGTGCCAGCAGTTATAACGGGGTTGGACAGAACACTGAAGCTTTCTTT

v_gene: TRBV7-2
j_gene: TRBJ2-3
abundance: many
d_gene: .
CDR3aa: CASSFTGTHRTDTQYF
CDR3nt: TGTGCCAGCAGCTTCACCGGGACCCACCGCACAGATACGCAGTATTTT

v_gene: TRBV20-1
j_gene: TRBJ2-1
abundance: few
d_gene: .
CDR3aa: CSARAYILANEQFF
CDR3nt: TGCAGTGCTAGAGCCTACATACTTGCAAATGAGCAGTTCTTC

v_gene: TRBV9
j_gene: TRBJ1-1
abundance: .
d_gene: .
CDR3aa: CASSVEWNTEAFF
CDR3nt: TGTGCCAGCAGCGTAGAGTGGAACACTGAAGCTTTCTTT

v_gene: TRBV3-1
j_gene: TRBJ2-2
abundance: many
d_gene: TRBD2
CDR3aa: CASSFRPSGNTGELFF
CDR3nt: TGTGCCAGCAGCTTCCGTCCTAGCGGGAACACCGGGGAGCTGTTTTTT

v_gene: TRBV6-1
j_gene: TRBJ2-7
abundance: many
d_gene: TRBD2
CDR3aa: CASLGGGSNEQYF
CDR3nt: TGTGCCTCCCTAGGTGGCGGGAGTAATGAGCAGTACTTC

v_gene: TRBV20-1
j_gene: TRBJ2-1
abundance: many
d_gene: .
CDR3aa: CSARSYRDEQFF
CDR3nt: TGCAGTGCTAGAAGTTATCGCGATGAGCAGTTCTTC

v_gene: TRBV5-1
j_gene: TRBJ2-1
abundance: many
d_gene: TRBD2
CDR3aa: CASSQSSGRAYNEQFF
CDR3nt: TGCGCCAGCAGCCAATCTAGCGGGAGGGCCTACAATGAGCAGTTCTTC

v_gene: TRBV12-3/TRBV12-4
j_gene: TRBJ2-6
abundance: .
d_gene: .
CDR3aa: CASSLAGPISGANVLTF
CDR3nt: TGTGCCAGCAGTTTGGCGGGACCAATCTCTGGGGCCAACGTCCTGACTTTC

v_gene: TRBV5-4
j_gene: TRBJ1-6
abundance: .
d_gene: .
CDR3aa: CASSSEINSPLHF
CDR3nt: TGTGCCAGCAGCTCGGAGATAAATTCACCCCTCCACTTT

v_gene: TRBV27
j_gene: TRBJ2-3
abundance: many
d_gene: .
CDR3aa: CASSFSGTLLTDTQYF
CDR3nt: TGTGCCAGCAGTTTTTCCGGGACTCTCCTCACAGATACGCAGTATTTT

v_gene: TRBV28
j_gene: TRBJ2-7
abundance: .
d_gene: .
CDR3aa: CASASHLPVSYEQYF
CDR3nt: TGTGCCAGCGCGTCTCACTTGCCTGTCTCCTACGAGCAGTACTTC

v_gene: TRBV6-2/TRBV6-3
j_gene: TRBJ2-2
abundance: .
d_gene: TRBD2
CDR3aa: CASSGRTRNTGELFF
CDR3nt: TGTGCCAGCAGCGGGAGGACGAGGAACACCGGGGAGCTGTTTTTT

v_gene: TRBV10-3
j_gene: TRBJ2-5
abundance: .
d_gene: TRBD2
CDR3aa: CAISPIKSGSGETQYF
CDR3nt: TGTGCCATCAGCCCGATAAAAAGCGGGAGTGGAGAGACCCAGTACTTC

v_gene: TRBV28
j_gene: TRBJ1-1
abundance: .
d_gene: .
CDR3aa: CAMGPGRDTEAFF
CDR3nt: TGTGCCATGGGCCCCGGGCGGGACACTGAAGCTTTCTTT

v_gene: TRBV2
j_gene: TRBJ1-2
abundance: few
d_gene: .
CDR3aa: CASSGQQYGYTF
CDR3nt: TGTGCCAGCAGCGGACAGCAGTATGGCTACACCTTC

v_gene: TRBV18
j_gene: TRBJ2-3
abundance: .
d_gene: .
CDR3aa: CASSPDGSTDTQYF
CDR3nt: TGTGCCAGCTCACCTGACGGAAGCACAGATACGCAGTATTTT